Following are 29 T cell receptor beta chains from one sample sequenced in a study of blood T cells in healthy people across ages. Primed by a sample-barcoded 5' primer and a J-beta primer mix, a second PCR proceeded for about 7 to 11 cycles. TCRdb re-called the 5' RACE reads through MiXCR, storing one row per CDR3 protein. This table holds about 1.7 million distinct CDR3 sequences, about 28% found once. Material: blood. Receptor source: a woman aged 25 to 45 in good health.

The rearrangement uses TRBV10-2 and TRBJ2-7; 12 positions agree with TRBD2. This CDR3 is 17 amino acids long. Losses at the gene ends were 2 bases for V and 0 bases for J; bases not matched to a gene: 5. Germline values: CDR1 WSHSY, CDR2 SAAADI. The DNA for the CDR3 is TGCGCCAGCAGTGAGCTCCTGACTAGCGGGAGCTCCTACGAGCAGTACTTC. Translating gives CASSELLTSGSSYEQYF.

This chain connects TRBV27 to TRBJ2-3, with 8 nucleotides matching TRBD2. Germline V CDR1 and CDR2: MNHEY, SMNVEV (reference sequence). The CDR3 covers 13 residues. The V and J ends lost 5 bases and 6 bases, in that order; junction bases with no gene match: 4. The CDR3 loop reads CASSEREKDTQYF. CDR3 nucleotides: TGTGCCAGCAGTGAGCGGGAGAAGGATACGCAGTATTTT.

The sample holds a few counts of this clonotype. The genes are TRBV4-3 and TRBJ2-3, with D perhaps matching TRBD2 (6 bases). Germline V gene sequence: CDR1 LGHNA, CDR2 YSLEER. The length of the CDR3 is 13 residues. V was shortened by 0 bases and J by 10 bases, with 11 bases between the two germline ends. CDR3 region: CASSQDTGDAQYF. Here the CDR3 DNA reads TGCGCCAGCAGCCAAGATACGGGGGATGCGCAGTATTTT.

This clonotype was observed many times. The V and J genes are TRBV6-5 and TRBJ2-5; D gene ambiguous. The CDR3 sequence is 14 residues long. Germline CDR1 is MNHEY and CDR2 is SVGAGI. Between the trimmed V and J ends, which lost 10 bases and 1 base, there was a span of 16 bases. The CDR3 nucleotides are TGTGCCACCTTATCTCGGCGGACCCAAGAGACCCAGTACTTC. It yields the protein CATLSRRTQETQYF.

Comment on this clonotype: A clone one base away is much larger, so this may be a read error. This rearrangement joins TRBV29-1 to TRBJ2-7, with 8 bases matching TRBD1. From germline, CDR1 is SQVTM and CDR2 ANQGSEA. The CDR3 contains 13 residues. Trimming cost V 7 bases and J 4 bases; bases outside gene matches: 9. CDR3 in amino acids: CSGARDRRYEQYF. The CDR3 nucleotides read TGCAGCGGTGCACGGGACAGGCGGTACGAGCAGTACTTC.

Concerning this clonotype itself: This could be a read error, since a much larger clone is one nucleotide away. The rearrangement joins TRBV28 to TRBJ2-5; 8 bases match TRBD2. CDR3 length: 17 residues. Germline CDR1 MDHEN, CDR2 SYDVKM. Trimming removed 4 bases from V and 11 bases from J; junction bases left unmatched: 21. CDR3 protein: CASSSPGGGGTYNEQYF. As DNA, the CDR3 is TGTGCCAGCAGTTCTCCCGGGGGCGGGGGGACCTACAATGAGCAGTACTTC.

The chain links TRBV9 to TRBJ2-2, with 7 bases matching TRBD1. CDR1 is SGDLS and CDR2 is YYNGEE in the germline V gene. This CDR3 comprises 15 residues. V gave up 2 bases and J gave up 4 bases; unmatched junction bases: 5. CDR3 region: CASSVDRVGTGELFF. The CDR3 coding sequence is TGTGCCAGCAGCGTCGACAGGGTCGGCACCGGGGAGCTGTTTTTT.

This clonotype was detected a few times. The V gene is TRBV10-3, the J gene TRBJ2-1, with 8 bases aligning to TRBD1. The germline V gene encodes CDR1 ENHRY and CDR2 SYGVKD. V lost 0 bases and J lost 11; bases outside the gene matches: 12. The CDR3 extends over 16 amino acids. The CDR3 is CAISESLSGGWNKQFF. CDR3 sequence (DNA): TGTGCCATCAGTGAGTCTTTGTCAGGGGGCTGGAATAAGCAGTTCTTC.

The chain couples TRBV7-9 to TRBJ2-7; no reliable D call. The CDR3 is 14 residues long. Germline values: CDR1 SEHNR, CDR2 FQNEAQ (reference sequence). Trimming shortened V by 0 bases and J by 6 bases, and 12 bases separated the two germline ends. The CDR3 sequence: CASSLAGSSSEQYF. The CDR3 nucleotides read TGTGCCAGCAGCTTAGCGGGATCTTCAAGCGAGCAGTACTTC. Full variable domain (outside the CDR3, taken from reference TRBV7-9 and TRBJ2-7): DTGVSQNPRHKITKRGQNVTFRCDPISEHNRLYWYRQTLGQGPEFLTYFQNEAQLEKSRLLSDRFSAERPKGSFSTLEIQRTEQGDSAMYLCASSLAGSSSEQYFGPGTRLTVT.

This chain uses TRBV7-8 with TRBJ2-6; D gene uncertain. With 1 base removed from V and 0 bases from J, the gap between germline ends came to 7 bases. Germline V gives CDR1 SGHVS, CDR2 FQNEAQ. The CDR3 extends over 16 amino acids. CDR3: CASSLVPVSGANVLTF. CDR3 bases: TGTGCCAGCAGCTTAGTACCGGTCTCTGGGGCCAACGTCCTGACTTTC.

The chain is built from TRBV10-3 and TRBJ2-1, with D possibly TRBD1 on 6 matching bases. The germline V and J ends were trimmed by 4 bases and 8 bases, with 15 bases remaining between them. The CDR3 is 14 amino acids. Per the germline V gene, CDR1 is ENHRY and CDR2 is SYGVKD. CDR3 amino acids: CAISGTTGRDEQFF. Written as DNA, the CDR3 is TGTGCCATCAGTGGAACCACAGGGAGAGATGAGCAGTTCTTC.

The CDR3 loop is CASSEYGGPTGSYSNQPQHF. The CDR3 DNA reads as TGCGCCAGCAGTGAGTATGGAGGGCCGACCGGGAGCTATAGCAATCAGCCCCAGCATTTT. The V and J genes are TRBV10-1 and TRBJ1-5, with no clear D. Germline lookup yields CDR1 WNHNN and CDR2 SYGVQD (reference sequence). Trimming cost V 1 base and J 0 bases, with 22 bases left between them. The CDR3 has 20 amino acids.

Of note for this clonotype: A much larger clone sits a single nucleotide away, making a read error possible. V usage is TRBV7-2 and J usage is TRBJ2-5; no reliable D call. Trimming shortened V by 2 bases and J by 11 bases, and 21 bases separated the two germline ends. Germline V gene lookup returns CDR1 SGHTA and CDR2 FQGNSA. The CDR3 covers 15 residues. CDR3 sequence: CASSLQQVPTYGQYF. CDR3 DNA: TGTGCCAGCAGCTTACAACAAGTCCCGACCTACGGGCAGTACTTC.

The chain carries TRBV2 and TRBJ2-4; possibly TRBD1 or TRBD2 for D (5 bases each). The end of the DNA is better explained by TRBJ2-7, so the J call may be wrong. CDR3 length equals 13 residues. Germline V gene lookup returns CDR1 SNHLY and CDR2 FYNNEI. CDR3: CASSAGPRDEQYF. CDR3 sequence (DNA): TGTGCCAGCAGTGCGGGACCCCGGGACGAGCAGTACTTC.

The rearrangement uses TRBV7-2 and TRBJ1-5, with no clear D. This CDR3 spans 15 amino acids. The germline V gene encodes CDR1 SGHTA and CDR2 FQGNSA. V shed 5 bases and J shed 5 bases, with 16 bases lying between them. CDR3 region: CASSPGNGIDQPQHF. Written as DNA, the CDR3 is TGTGCCAGCAGCCCGGGGAACGGTATCGATCAGCCCCAGCATTTT.

This clonotype was found a few times. As DNA, the CDR3 is TGTGCCAGCAGACCCCAGGGAGCCCCCGAGCAGTACTTC. Protein product: CASRPQGAPEQYF. The chain recombines TRBV27 with TRBJ2-7; perhaps D is TRBD1 or TRBD2 (5 bases each). The V and J ends lost 6 bases and 6 bases respectively, with 15 bases between them. The germline CDR1 and CDR2 sequences are MNHEY and SMNVEV (reference sequence). This CDR3 is built from 13 residues.

The V call is TRBV2, the J call TRBJ2-3, with 15 bases aligning to TRBD2. The CDR3 sequence is 18 residues long. With 2 bases clipped from V and 4 bases from J, the junction kept 7 bases outside the gene matches. Germline CDR1 is SNHLY and CDR2 is FYNNEI. This chain's CDR3 is CASSEPGLAGGGADTQYF. In DNA, the CDR3 is TGTGCCAGCAGTGAACCGGGACTAGCGGGGGGAGGCGCAGATACGCAGTATTTT. Drawing the rest from reference TRBV2 and TRBJ2-3, the complete variable domain is EPEVTQTPSHQVTQMGQEVILRCVPISNHLYFYWYRQILGQKVEFLVSFYNNEISEKSEIFDDQFSVERPDGSNFTLKIRSTKLEDSAMYFCASSEPGLAGGGADTQYFGPGTRLTVL.

This chain uses TRBV20-1 with TRBJ2-4; no clear D. Matching the DNA end better, TRBJ2-7 makes the J call doubtful. Germline V gene data show CDR1 as DFQATT and CDR2 as SNEGSKA (reference sequence). The length of the CDR3 is 14 residues. CDR3 protein: CSARPAPGDYEQYF. The CDR3 DNA is TGCAGTGCTAGACCCGCGCCTGGCGACTACGAGCAGTACTTC.

About this clonotype itself: A junction end diverges from the germline sequence, so it may reflect a read error. The rearrangement uses TRBV4-1 and TRBJ1-5, with D hard to call. The CDR3 totals 14 residues. CDR1 is MGHRA and CDR2 is YSYEKL in the germline V gene. The CDR3 loop reads CVSSQHESNQPQHF. For the CDR3, the DNA is TGCGTCAGCAGCCAACACGAGAGCAATCAGCCCCAGCATTTT.

This clonotype was observed many times. The chain carries TRBV12-5 and TRBJ2-1; 10 bases map to TRBD2. The V and J ends lost 1 base and 6 bases, in that order; junction bases with no gene match: 12. CDR3 length: 18 amino acids. The V gene's germline CDR1 is LGHNT and CDR2 FRNRAP. The CDR3 protein is CASGLATMGRLAGNEQFF. DNA of the CDR3: TGTGCTAGTGGTTTGGCGACCATGGGCCGACTAGCGGGCAATGAGCAGTTCTTC. Full variable domain (outside the CDR3, taken from reference TRBV12-5 and TRBJ2-1): DARVTQTPRHKVTEMGQEVTMRCQPILGHNTVFWYRQTMMQGLELLAYFRNRAPLDDSGMPKDRFSAEMPDATLATLKIQPSEPRDSAVYFCASGLATMGRLAGNEQFFGPGTRLTVL.

This clonotype occurred many times. This chain connects TRBV29-1 to TRBJ2-6; unclear D gene. The CDR3 extends over 14 amino acids. Germline V gene data show CDR1 as SQVTM and CDR2 as ANQGSEA. V lost 1 base, J lost 2 bases, and 6 bases lay in between. CDR3 in DNA: TGCAGCGTTGAAGGGGGTGCTGGGGCCAACGTCCTGACTTTC. This gives the protein CSVEGGAGANVLTF.

This clonotype has a count of ten or more. The gene calls are TRBV6-1 and TRBJ2-7; 9 nucleotides line up with TRBD1. Germline V CDR1 and CDR2: MNHNS, SASEGT. V was clipped by 2 bases and J by 6 bases; unmatched bases: 11. This CDR3 has 16 amino acids. CDR3 loop: CASSEPGTGWRLEQYF. In DNA form, the CDR3 reads TGTGCCAGCAGTGAACCCGGGACAGGGTGGAGACTCGAGCAGTACTTC.

This clonotype was seen once. Given a much more abundant clone one base away, this may be a read error. The V and J genes are TRBV5-1 and TRBJ1-2; possible D gene TRBD1, 6 bases. There are 13 residues in the CDR3. The germline gives CDR1 SGHRS, CDR2 YFSETQ. V lost 4 bases to trimming and J lost 6 bases, with 13 bases between them. This CDR3 is CASSPSGDNGYTF. Written as DNA, the CDR3 is TGCGCCAGCAGCCCGAGCGGGGACAATGGCTACACCTTC.

The chain links TRBV7-3 to TRBJ2-7, with D possibly matching TRBD1 (7 bases). V was cut by 5 bases and J by 1 base, with 18 bases left in between. The CDR3 is made up of 16 amino acids. Germline CDR1 and CDR2: SGHTA and FQGTGA. The CDR3 DNA reads TGTGCCAGCAGCGAGCGCGGAGGGGGCACTTCCTACGAGCAGTACTTC. Protein product: CASSERGGGTSYEQYF.

The chain has TRBV12-3 or TRBV12-4 and TRBJ2-1; D perhaps matches TRBD1 (6 bases). V dropped 3 bases and J dropped 4 bases, with 10 bases sitting between them. This CDR3 is built from 14 residues. This CDR3 is CASSLIQGYNEQFF. The CDR3, as DNA: TGTGCCAGCAGTTTGATACAGGGATACAATGAGCAGTTCTTC.

The rearrangement links TRBV12-3 or TRBV12-4 to TRBJ1-2; D call uncertain. CDR3 length: 16 residues. Trimming removed 4 bases at V and 2 bases at J, with 17 bases between. This CDR3 reads CASSSQVSPLNYGYTF. The CDR3 coding sequence is TGTGCCAGCAGTTCGCAGGTTAGCCCGTTAAACTATGGCTACACCTTC.

This chain links TRBV29-1 with TRBJ2-1, with 14 nucleotides matching TRBD2. CDR3 length: 17 amino acids. CDR1 SQVTM and CDR2 ANQGSEA come from the germline V gene. Unmatched junction bases numbered 7, after V lost 5 bases and J lost 1 base. This chain's CDR3 is CSVKGTSGRRSYNEQFF. The CDR3 DNA is TGCAGCGTTAAAGGGACTAGCGGGAGAAGATCCTACAATGAGCAGTTCTTC.

In its sample, this clonotype was seen many times. The chain carries TRBV4-1 and TRBJ2-5; 7 nucleotides match TRBD2. Germline trimming cut 1 base from V and 4 bases from J; bases unmatched to any gene: 3. CDR1 MGHRA and CDR2 YSYEKL come from the germline V gene. The CDR3 length is 14 residues. The CDR3, as DNA: TGCGCCAGCAGCCAAGGACTAGCCGCAGAGACCCAGTACTTC. Its translation: CASSQGLAAETQYF.

This clonotype appeared a few times. The chain carries TRBV12-3 or TRBV12-4 and TRBJ1-1, with D unclear. The CDR3 spans 14 residues. The V gene lost 7 bases and the J gene lost 2 bases, with 14 bases spanning the gap. The CDR3 DNA sequence: TGTGCCAGCACCCCGGCCGGAGCAAACACTGAAGCTTTCTTT. The encoded protein is CASTPAGANTEAFF.